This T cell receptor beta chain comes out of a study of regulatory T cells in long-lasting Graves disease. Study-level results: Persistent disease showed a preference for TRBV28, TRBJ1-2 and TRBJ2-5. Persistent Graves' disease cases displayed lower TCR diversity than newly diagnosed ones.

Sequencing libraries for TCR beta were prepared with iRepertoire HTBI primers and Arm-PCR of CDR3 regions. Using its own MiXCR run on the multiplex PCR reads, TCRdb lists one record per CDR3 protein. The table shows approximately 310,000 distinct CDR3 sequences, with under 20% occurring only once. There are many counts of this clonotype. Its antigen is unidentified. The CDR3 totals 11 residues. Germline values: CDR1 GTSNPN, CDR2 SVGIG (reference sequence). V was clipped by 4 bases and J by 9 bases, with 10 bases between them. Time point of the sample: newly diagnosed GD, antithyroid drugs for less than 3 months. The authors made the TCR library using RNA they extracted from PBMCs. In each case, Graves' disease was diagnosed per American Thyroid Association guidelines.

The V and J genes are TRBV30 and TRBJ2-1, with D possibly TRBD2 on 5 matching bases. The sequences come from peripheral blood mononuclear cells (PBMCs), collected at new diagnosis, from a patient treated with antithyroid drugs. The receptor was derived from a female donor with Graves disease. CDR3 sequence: CAWNQAGEQFF. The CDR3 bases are TGTGCCTGGAACCAGGCGGGTGAGCAGTTCTTC. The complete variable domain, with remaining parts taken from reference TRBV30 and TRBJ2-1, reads SQTIHQWPATLVQPVGSPLSLECTVEGTSNPNLYWYRQAAGRGLQLLFYSVGIGQISSEVPQNLSASRPQDRQFILSSKKLLLSDSGFYLCAWNQAGEQFFGPGTRLTVL.